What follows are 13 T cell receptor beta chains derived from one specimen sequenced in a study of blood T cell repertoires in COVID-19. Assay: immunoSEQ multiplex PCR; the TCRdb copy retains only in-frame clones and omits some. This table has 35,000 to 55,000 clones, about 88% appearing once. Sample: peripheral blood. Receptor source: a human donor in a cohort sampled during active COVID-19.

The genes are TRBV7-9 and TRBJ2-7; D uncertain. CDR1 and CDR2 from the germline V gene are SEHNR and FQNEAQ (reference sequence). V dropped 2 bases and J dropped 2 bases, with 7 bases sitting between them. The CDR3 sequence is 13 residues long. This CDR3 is CASSLPRTYEQYF. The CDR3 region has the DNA TGTGCCAGCAGCTTACCCAGGACCTACGAGCAGTACTTC.

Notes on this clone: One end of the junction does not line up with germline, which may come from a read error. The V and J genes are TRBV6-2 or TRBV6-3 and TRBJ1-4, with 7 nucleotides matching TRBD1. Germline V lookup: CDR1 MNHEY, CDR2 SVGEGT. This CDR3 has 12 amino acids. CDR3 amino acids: CASSYAAGTVNF. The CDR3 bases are TGTGCCAGCAGTTACGCAGCCGGGACAGTTAACTTT.

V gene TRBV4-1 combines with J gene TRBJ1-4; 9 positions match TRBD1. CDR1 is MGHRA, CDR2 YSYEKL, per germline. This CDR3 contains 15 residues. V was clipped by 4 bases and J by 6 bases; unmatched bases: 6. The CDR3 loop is CASSPRDREDEKLFF. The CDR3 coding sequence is TGCGCCAGCAGCCCACGGGACAGGGAGGATGAAAAACTGTTTTTT.

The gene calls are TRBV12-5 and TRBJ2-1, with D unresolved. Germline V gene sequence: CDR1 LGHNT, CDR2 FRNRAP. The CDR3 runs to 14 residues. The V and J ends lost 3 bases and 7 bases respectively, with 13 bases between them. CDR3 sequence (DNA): TGTGCTAGTGGTTTTATCGCTATTGAGAATGAGCAGTTCTTC. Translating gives CASGFIAIENEQFF.

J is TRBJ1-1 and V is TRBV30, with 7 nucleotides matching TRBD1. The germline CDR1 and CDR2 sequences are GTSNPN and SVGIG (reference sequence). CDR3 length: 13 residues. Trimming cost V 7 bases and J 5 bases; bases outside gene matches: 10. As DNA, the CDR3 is TGTGCCTCACTTCGGACAGGTGGAACTGAAGCTTTCTTT. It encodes CASLRTGGTEAFF.

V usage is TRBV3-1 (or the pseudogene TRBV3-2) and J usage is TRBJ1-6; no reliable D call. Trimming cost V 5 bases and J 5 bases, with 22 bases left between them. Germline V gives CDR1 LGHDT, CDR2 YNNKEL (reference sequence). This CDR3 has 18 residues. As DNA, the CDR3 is TGTGCCAGCAGCGCGTCAGGTCCCTTCATACATCATAATTCACCCCTCCACTTT. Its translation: CASSASGPFIHHNSPLHF.

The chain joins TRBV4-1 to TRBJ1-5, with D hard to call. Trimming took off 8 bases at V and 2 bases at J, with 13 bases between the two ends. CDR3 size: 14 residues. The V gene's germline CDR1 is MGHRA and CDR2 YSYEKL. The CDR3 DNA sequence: TGCGCCAGCCTCGAGGCGGAACGCAATCAGCCCCAGCATTTT. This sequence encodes CASLEAERNQPQHF.

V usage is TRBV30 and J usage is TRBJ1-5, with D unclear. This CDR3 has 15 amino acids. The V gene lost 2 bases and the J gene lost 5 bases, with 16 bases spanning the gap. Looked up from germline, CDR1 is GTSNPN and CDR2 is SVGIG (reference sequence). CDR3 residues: CAWSLAGNSDQPQHF. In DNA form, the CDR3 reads TGTGCCTGGAGTTTAGCGGGGAACTCCGATCAGCCCCAGCATTTT.

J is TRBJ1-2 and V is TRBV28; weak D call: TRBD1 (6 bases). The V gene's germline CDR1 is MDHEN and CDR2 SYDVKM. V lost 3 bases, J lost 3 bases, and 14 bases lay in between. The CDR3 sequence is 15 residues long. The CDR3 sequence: CASSFGTGRDYGYTF. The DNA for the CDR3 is TGTGCCAGCAGTTTTGGAACAGGGAGGGACTATGGCTACACCTTC.

CDR3 DNA: TGTGCCAGCAGTTTAGTACCCCAGGGGATCGGAGAGACCCAGTACTTC. Amino acids: CASSLVPQGIGETQYF. The chain is built from TRBV27 and TRBJ2-5; maybe TRBD1 (6 bases). The V gene lost 2 bases and the J gene lost 4 bases, with 17 bases spanning the gap. The CDR3 has 16 amino acids. Germline V gene lookup returns CDR1 MNHEY and CDR2 SMNVEV (reference sequence).

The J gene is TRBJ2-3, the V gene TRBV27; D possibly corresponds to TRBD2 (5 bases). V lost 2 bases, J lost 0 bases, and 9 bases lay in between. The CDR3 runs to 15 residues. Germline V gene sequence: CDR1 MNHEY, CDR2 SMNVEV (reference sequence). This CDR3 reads CASSLGPGSTDTQYF. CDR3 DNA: TGTGCCAGCAGTTTAGGCCCGGGGAGCACAGATACGCAGTATTTT.

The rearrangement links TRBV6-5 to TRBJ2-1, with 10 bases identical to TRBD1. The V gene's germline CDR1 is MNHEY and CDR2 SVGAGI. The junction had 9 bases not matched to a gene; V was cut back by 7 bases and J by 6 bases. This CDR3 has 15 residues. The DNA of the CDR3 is TGTGCCAGCACTCCCGGGACAGGGGTGATCAATGAGCAGTTCTTC. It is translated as CASTPGTGVINEQFF.

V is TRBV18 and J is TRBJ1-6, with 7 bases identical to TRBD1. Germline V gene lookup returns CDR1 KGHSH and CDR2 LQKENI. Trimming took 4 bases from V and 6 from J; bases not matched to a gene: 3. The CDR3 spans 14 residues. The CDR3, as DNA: TGTGCCAGCTCACTGGGACAGCCTAATTCACCCCTCCACTTT. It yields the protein CASSLGQPNSPLHF.